Listed below are T cell receptor beta chains from one sample, sequenced in a study of CD8+ T cells in alopecia areata. TCRdb keeps only in-frame clones here, not all; method: immunoSEQ multiplex PCR. In the table there are 50,000 to 80,000 clones, roughly two fifths of which are singletons. Sequencing was carried out using NKG2D-low CD8+ T cells sorted from blood. Every receptor here comes from a human donor with alopecia areata. Each CDR3 is given with its conserved first and last residue. A D gene is named only where the DNA matches it firmly. Part of the rows lack a size; the others show once, few, many or a class for expanded clones.

clone_size j_call v_call d_call cdr3_aa cdr3_nt
NA TRBJ2-7 TRBV30 NA CAWSVSFSGGMYEQYF TGTGCCTGGAGTGTGTCATTTTCCGGCGGGATGTACGAGCAGTACTTC
NA TRBJ2-1 TRBV9 NA CASSVERGGYNEQFF TGTGCCAGCAGCGTAGAGCGTGGGGGCTACAATGAGCAGTTCTTC
few TRBJ2-2 TRBV29-1 NA CSVGAANTGELFF TGCAGCGTTGGGGCTGCGAACACCGGGGAGCTGTTTTTT
NA TRBJ2-7 TRBV9 TRBD1 CASSAGTGRNEQYF TGTGCCAGCAGCGCCGGGACAGGGCGGAACGAGCAGTACTTC
few TRBJ2-1 TRBV29-1 NA CSVVYGTSYNEQFF TGCAGCGTTGTGTACGGGACCTCCTACAATGAGCAGTTCTTC
NA TRBJ2-3 TRBV7-9 TRBD2 CASSPIGTSGPTDTQYF TGTGCCAGCAGCCCGATTGGGACTAGCGGGCCGACAGATACGCAGTATTTT
few TRBJ2-7 TRBV13 NA CASSLGGTRHGEQYF TGTGCCAGCAGCTTAGGCGGGACTCGACACGGCGAGCAGTACTTC
NA TRBJ2-7 TRBV14 TRBD2 CASSLGLAGGFWTADEQYF TGTGCCAGCAGCCTAGGACTAGCGGGAGGGTTTTGGACGGCGGACGAGCAGTACTTC
NA TRBJ2-7 TRBV7-9 NA CASSAWGSPGEQYF TGTGCCAGCAGCGCCTGGGGGAGCCCGGGAGAGCAGTACTTC
NA TRBJ2-7 TRBV4-2 TRBD2 CASSPGLAGYEQYF TGTGCCAGCAGCCCCGGACTAGCGGGGTACGAGCAGTACTTC
NA TRBJ1-2 TRBV20-1 NA CSARGGYTF TGCAGTGCAAGAGGTGGCTACACCTTC
NA TRBJ1-5 TRBV30 NA CAWSVWPNQPQHF TGTGCCTGGAGTGTCTGGCCGAATCAGCCCCAGCATTTT
NA TRBJ2-3 TRBV27 TRBD2 CASSLSPSGSTDTQYF TGTGCCAGCAGTTTAAGTCCTAGCGGGAGCACAGATACGCAGTATTTT
NA TRBJ2-1 TRBV29-1 TRBD2 CSVETSGSGNEQFF TGCAGCGTTGAAACTAGCGGGAGTGGCAATGAGCAGTTCTTC
NA TRBJ2-3 TRBV2 TRBD2 CASSRLAGGTDTQYF TGTGCCAGCAGTCGACTAGCGGGAGGTACAGATACGCAGTATTTT
NA TRBJ2-7 TRBV30 TRBD2 CAWSKGVAGVGSYEQYF TGTGCCTGGAGTAAAGGGGTAGCGGGAGTTGGCTCCTACGAGCAGTACTTC
NA TRBJ2-7 TRBV6-1 TRBD1 CAIVRDRTSEQYF TGTGCCATCGTCCGGGACAGAACTAGCGAGCAGTACTTC
few TRBJ2-1 TRBV29-1 NA CSVGRAGSEQFF TGCAGCGTTGGCAGAGCGGGTAGTGAGCAGTTCTTC
NA TRBJ2-5 TRBV28 NA CASTLVQTGETQYF TGTGCCAGCACCCTGGTACAGACCGGGGAGACCCAGTACTTC
once TRBJ2-5 TRBV7-9 NA CASSPPTGQETQYF TGTGCCAGCAGCCCCCCTACCGGACAAGAGACCCAGTACTTC